A single sample gave rise to the 4 T cell receptor beta chains below, sequenced in a study of OX40 agonist ivuxolimab in advanced cancers. Here immunoSEQ multiplex PCR was the method, and the copy in TCRdb shows in-frame clones only, minus some. Of about 41,000 clones in the sample, more than 70% are singletons; the top ten hold under 4%. The starting material was CD4+ or CD8+ T cells sorted from blood, obtained in a trial of the OX40 agonist ivuxolimab. These receptors came from an adult with an advanced solid tumor such as melanoma, head and neck, liver or kidney cancer.

The gene calls are TRBV15 and TRBJ2-3, with a weak D call TRBD2 (5 bases). This CDR3 has 17 amino acids. V was pared by 0 bases and J by 6 bases, with 19 bases between. CDR1 LNHNV and CDR2 YYDKDF come from the germline V gene (reference sequence). In nucleotides, the CDR3 is TGTGCCACCAGCAGAGAGGATAGCGCGGGTTTGGGGGATACGCAGTATTTT. It is translated as CATSREDSAGLGDTQYF.

This chain links TRBV4-2 with TRBJ2-2; 10 bases map to TRBD1. The V and J ends lost 5 bases and 6 bases, in that order; junction bases with no gene match: 15. CDR1 and CDR2 from the germline V gene are LGHNA and YNFKEQ. There are 18 residues in the CDR3. The CDR3 bases are TGTGCCAGCAGCTCTAAACCAAGCGGGACAGGGGTCGCCGGGGAGCTGTTTTTT. Protein sequence: CASSSKPSGTGVAGELFF.

This clone occurred once. The chain has TRBV7-2 and TRBJ2-1, with 11 bases matching TRBD2. CDR1 and CDR2 (germline): SGHTA, FQGNSA. The CDR3 has 15 residues. After removal of 5 bases from V and 3 bases from J, the junction contained 3 bases not matched to a gene. CDR3 coding DNA: TGTGCCAGCAGCAGACTAGCGGGAAACTACAATGAGCAGTTCTTC. Translated, it gives CASSRLAGNYNEQFF.

About this clone itself: This specimen includes other DNA sequences encoding the same CDR3. V gene TRBV28 combines with J gene TRBJ2-7; 7 positions agree with TRBD1. The CDR3 sequence is 14 residues long. In germline, CDR1 is MDHEN, CDR2 SYDVKM. V lost 7 bases to trimming and J lost 1 base; unmatched junction nucleotides: 7. The CDR3 DNA is TGTGCCAGCACCGAAGGGGGCAGTTCCTACGAGCAGTACTTC. Translating it yields CASTEGGSSYEQYF.